Each of the 22 T cell receptor beta chains below was sequenced from the same sample in a study of cytomegalovirus exposure and HLA in healthy donors. The PCR contained 60 Vbeta and 13 Jbeta primers. The data were produced by immunoSEQ multiplex PCR, yet TCRdb's version contains in-frame clones alone and is incomplete. This table has 95,000 to 100,000 clones, 60% to 75% appearing once. The source material was PBMCs. These receptors originate from a man in his fifties in good health and CMV-seronegative.

The chain's CDR3 is CASSLTGLASTYEQYF. CDR3 DNA: TGTGCCAGCAGCTTAACGGGGCTAGCGTCTACCTACGAGCAGTACTTC. The rearrangement links TRBV7-3 to TRBJ2-7; possibly TRBD2 for D (6 bases). The germline V and J ends were trimmed by 0 bases and 2 bases, with 14 bases remaining between them. The CDR3 length is 16 residues. Per the germline V gene, CDR1 is SGHTA and CDR2 is FQGTGA.

In DNA, the CDR3 is TGTGCCAGCAGCTTCCGCCGGGCAGGGCTCACCGGGGAGCTGTTTTTT. Encoded protein: CASSFRRAGLTGELFF. The J gene is TRBJ2-2, the V gene TRBV7-9, with a possible D match to TRBD1 (5 bases). Germline V lookup: CDR1 SEHNR, CDR2 FQNEAQ (reference sequence). The germline V and J ends were trimmed by 3 bases and 4 bases, with 15 bases remaining between them. CDR3 length: 16 residues.

The V and J genes are TRBV28 and TRBJ1-5; D is uncertain. The CDR3 runs 15 residues. Deletions cut 6 bases from V and 0 bases from J, with 12 bases between. CDR1 and CDR2 (germline): MDHEN, SYDVKM. This CDR3 reads CASREGGNSNQPQHF. CDR3 in DNA: TGTGCCAGCAGGGAGGGAGGGAATAGCAATCAGCCCCAGCATTTT.

V gene TRBV5-5 combines with J gene TRBJ2-7; D is ambiguous. Trimming stripped 0 bases from V and 6 bases from J, with 28 bases between. CDR1 and CDR2 from the germline V gene are SGHKS and YYEKEE (reference sequence). The CDR3 has 19 residues. This CDR3 reads CASSLAGIPTRVLPFEQYF. In DNA, the CDR3 is TGTGCCAGCAGCTTGGCCGGTATACCCACCCGCGTTCTCCCGTTCGAGCAGTACTTC.

This chain uses TRBV5-1 with TRBJ1-2; 7 bases fit TRBD1. Germline CDR1 reads SGHRS; CDR2 reads YFSETQ. Germline trimming cut 0 bases from V and 4 bases from J; bases unmatched to any gene: 0. The CDR3 extends over 13 amino acids. CDR3 sequence reads: CASSLEGAYGYTF. CDR3 nucleotide sequence: TGCGCCAGCAGCTTGGAGGGGGCCTATGGCTACACCTTC.

The gene calls are TRBV4-1 and TRBJ2-2; TRBD1 matches 10 bases. The CDR3 is 16 amino acids. J lost 4 bases, V lost 4 bases, and 6 bases had no gene match. Germline values: CDR1 MGHRA, CDR2 YSYEKL. The CDR3 is CASSPRGTGVTGELFF. CDR3 nucleotide sequence: TGCGCCAGCAGCCCGCGGGGGACAGGGGTCACCGGGGAGCTGTTTTTT.

The chain employs TRBV18 and TRBJ1-2, with a tentative D call TRBD1 (6 bases). The CDR3 is 15 residues long. The germline V gene encodes CDR1 KGHSH and CDR2 LQKENI. Trimming pared 3 bases from V and 0 bases from J, leaving 11 bases between. CDR3: CASSPRDTANYGYTF. As DNA, the CDR3 is TGTGCCAGCTCACCGAGGGACACCGCTAACTATGGCTACACCTTC. Together with reference TRBV18 and TRBJ1-2, the CDR3 gives the full variable domain: NAGVMQNPRHLVRRRGQEARLRCSPMKGHSHVYWYRQLPEEGLKFMVYLQKENIIDESGMPKERFSAEFPKEGPSILRIQQVVRGDSAAYFCASSPRDTANYGYTFGSGTRLTVV.

This clone was detected only a few times. The chain is built from TRBV4-3 and TRBJ2-5; 13 positions agree with TRBD2. The ends lost 1 base at V and 6 bases at J; junction bases unmatched: 2. From germline, CDR1 is LGHNA and CDR2 YSLEER. The CDR3 has 15 amino acids. In DNA, the CDR3 is TGCGCCAGCAGCCAAGCCGGGACTAGCGGGAAGACCCAGTACTTC. This codes for CASSQAGTSGKTQYF.

V gene TRBV7-9 combines with J gene TRBJ2-7; 7 bases fit TRBD2. This CDR3 region has 15 residues. The germline gives CDR1 SEHNR, CDR2 FQNEAQ (reference sequence). V lost 0 bases and J lost 0; bases outside the gene matches: 2. CDR3 sequence reads: CASSLAREFSYEQYF. Here the CDR3 DNA reads TGTGCCAGCAGCTTAGCGCGGGAGTTCTCCTACGAGCAGTACTTC.

The V and J genes are TRBV7-8 and TRBJ1-6; possible D gene TRBD1, 6 bases. Between the trimmed V and J ends, which lost 1 base and 9 bases, there was a span of 13 bases. The V gene's germline CDR1 is SGHVS and CDR2 FQNEAQ. This CDR3 contains 15 residues. This CDR3 reads CASSLVGGQGSPLHF. CDR3 in DNA: TGTGCCAGCAGCTTAGTGGGGGGGCAGGGTTCACCCCTCCACTTT.

In the case of this clone: A read error may account for a junction end that differs from germline. The chain links TRBV7-9 to TRBJ2-5; TRBD2 is a possible D gene (5 bases). The CDR3 contains 14 residues. CDR1 is SEHNR and CDR2 is FQNEAQ in the germline V gene (reference sequence). DNA of the CDR3: TGTTCCAGCAGCTTGTATCGGGGATCAGAGACCCAGTACTTC. Translation: CSSSLYRGSETQYF.

V usage is TRBV2 and J usage is TRBJ1-5; 7 nucleotides align to TRBD1. V dropped 6 bases and J dropped 4; count of bases not matched to a gene: 6. This CDR3 is 14 amino acids long. The germline V gene encodes CDR1 SNHLY and CDR2 FYNNEI. The CDR3 loop reads CASRTGTVNQPQHF. For the CDR3, the DNA is TGTGCCAGCAGAACCGGGACAGTTAATCAGCCCCAGCATTTT.

The chain joins TRBV2 to TRBJ1-1; possibly TRBD1 for D (6 bases). CDR3 length equals 13 residues. Germline values: CDR1 SNHLY, CDR2 FYNNEI. Trimming stripped 7 bases from V and 6 bases from J, with 15 bases between. CDR3 loop: CASTGIQGSEAFF. The DNA of the CDR3 is TGTGCCAGCACCGGAATACAGGGATCTGAAGCTTTCTTT.

This chain connects TRBV5-6 to TRBJ1-5; 10 positions agree with TRBD1. Germline values: CDR1 SGHDT, CDR2 YYEEEE. This CDR3 has 16 amino acids. V shed 4 bases, J shed 2 bases, and the junction held 6 bases outside the gene matches. The CDR3 reads CASSGTGEGGNQPQHF. The CDR3 DNA reads TGTGCCAGCAGCGGGACAGGGGAAGGTGGCAATCAGCCCCAGCATTTT.

This rearrangement joins TRBV19 to TRBJ2-3, with D hard to call. V lost 4 bases, J lost 2 bases, and 19 bases lay in between. The CDR3 is 17 residues long. Germline values: CDR1 LNHDA, CDR2 SQIVND (reference sequence). Written as DNA, the CDR3 is TGTGCCAGTAGTAGCCGAGTCACCTCCGTAAACACAGATACGCAGTATTTT. Its translation is CASSSRVTSVNTDTQYF. The full variable domain, with the rest looked up from reference TRBV19 and TRBJ2-3, is DGGITQSPKYLFRKEGQNVTLSCEQNLNHDAMYWYRQDPGQGLRLIYYSQIVNDFQKGDIAEGYSVSREKKESFPLTVTSAQKNPTAFYLCASSSRVTSVNTDTQYFGPGTRLTVL.

V is TRBV5-1 and J is TRBJ2-6, with 10 bases identical to TRBD1. Germline trimming cut 7 bases from V and 3 bases from J; bases unmatched to any gene: 13. The CDR3 contains 18 residues. Germline assignment: CDR1 SGHRS and CDR2 YFSETQ. The CDR3 loop is CASGTSGQGVFGANVLTF. In DNA form, the CDR3 reads TGCGCCAGCGGCACTTCTGGACAGGGGGTTTTTGGGGCCAACGTCCTGACTTTC.

This clone was recorded only once. The chain couples TRBV6-1 to TRBJ2-7, with a tentative D call TRBD2 (6 bases). V was pared by 5 bases and J by 2 bases, with 10 bases between. CDR1 MNHNS and CDR2 SASEGT come from the germline V gene. The CDR3 extends over 13 amino acids. CDR3 bases: TGTGCCAGCAGTACTGGCGGGGCCTACGAGCAGTACTTC. Its protein is CASSTGGAYEQYF.

The chain employs TRBV18 and TRBJ2-1; perhaps TRBD1 as D (6 bases). Germline CDR1 is KGHSH and CDR2 is LQKENI. CDR3 length equals 16 residues. The germline V and J ends were trimmed by 6 bases and 2 bases, with 17 bases remaining between them. CDR3 nucleotide sequence: TGTGCCAGCTCTCTCAAGACAGGCGAGGCCTACAATGAGCAGTTCTTC. This sequence encodes CASSLKTGEAYNEQFF. The full variable domain, its missing parts supplied by reference TRBV18 and TRBJ2-1, is NAGVMQNPRHLVRRRGQEARLRCSPMKGHSHVYWYRQLPEEGLKFMVYLQKENIIDESGMPKERFSAEFPKEGPSILRIQQVVRGDSAAYFCASSLKTGEAYNEQFFGPGTRLTVL.

The rearrangement links TRBV27 to TRBJ2-1, with D possibly matching TRBD1 (8 bases). Trimming pared 6 bases from V and 4 bases from J, leaving 13 bases between. Germline CDR1 is MNHEY and CDR2 is SMNVEV (reference sequence). The CDR3 is made up of 14 amino acids. The DNA for the CDR3 is TGTGCCAGCAGGAAACAGGGGGGGTACAATGAGCAGTTCTTC. Protein product: CASRKQGGYNEQFF.

The rearrangement joins TRBV5-1 to TRBJ2-7; 8 bases align to TRBD2. The CDR3 loop spans 14 amino acids. The V gene end was trimmed by 4 bases and the J gene end by 2 bases; junction bases not matched to a gene: 5. Germline V gene sequence: CDR1 SGHRS, CDR2 YFSETQ. As DNA, the CDR3 is TGCGCCAGCAGCGAGTCTAGCGGGCCCTACGAGCAGTACTTC. Protein product: CASSESSGPYEQYF.

This chain joins TRBV30 and TRBJ1-5, with a weak D call TRBD1 (6 bases). Trimming shortened V by 2 bases and J by 2 bases, and 7 bases separated the two germline ends. The CDR3 contains 13 residues. Germline V gene lookup returns CDR1 GTSNPN and CDR2 SVGIG (reference sequence). CDR3 bases: TGTGCCTGGAGTCCAGGGGGCAATCAGCCCCAGCATTTT. Amino acids: CAWSPGGNQPQHF.

V and J are TRBV6-1 and TRBJ2-7, with 9 bases aligning to TRBD1. The CDR3 sequence is 15 residues long. With 4 bases clipped from V and 4 bases from J, the junction kept 8 bases outside the gene matches. The germline V gene has CDR1 MNHNS and CDR2 SASEGT. CDR3 coding DNA: TGTGCCAGCAGTGTGACGGGACAGGGAGAGTACGAGCAGTACTTC. This sequence encodes CASSVTGQGEYEQYF.